This TCR beta chain was sequenced in a study of cytomegalovirus exposure and HLA in healthy donors. Across the study: Unique TCRs numbering some 80 million, obtained from HLA-typed donors, made up an early data release. Study conclusions and caveats: An analysis that was carried out later associated 15,000 to 20,000 TCR beta sequences with HLA alleles at 0.05 false discovery rate. Later examination showed HLA-associated TCR beta chains had greater clonal expansion than equally common others.

The PCR ran on 60 Vbeta and 13 Jbeta primers. Only in-frame clones appear in the TCRdb table, and some are missing; sequencing was by immunoSEQ multiplex PCR. The table has a few hundred thousand clones, roughly 80% seen once. Turning to this clone: The antigen is unknown.

This TCR came from a man aged 40-50 years in good health and CMV-seronegative. The sequencing input was PBMCs.

The CDR3 reads CASSPQGQSEAFF. The CDR3 DNA reads as TGTGCCAGCTCACCACAAGGACAGAGCGAAGCTTTCTTT. The rearrangement uses TRBV18 and TRBJ1-1; possibly TRBD1 for D (6 bases). The CDR3 has 13 residues. V was trimmed by 1 base and J by 8 bases, leaving 11 bases between them. Looked up from germline, CDR1 is KGHSH and CDR2 is LQKENI.